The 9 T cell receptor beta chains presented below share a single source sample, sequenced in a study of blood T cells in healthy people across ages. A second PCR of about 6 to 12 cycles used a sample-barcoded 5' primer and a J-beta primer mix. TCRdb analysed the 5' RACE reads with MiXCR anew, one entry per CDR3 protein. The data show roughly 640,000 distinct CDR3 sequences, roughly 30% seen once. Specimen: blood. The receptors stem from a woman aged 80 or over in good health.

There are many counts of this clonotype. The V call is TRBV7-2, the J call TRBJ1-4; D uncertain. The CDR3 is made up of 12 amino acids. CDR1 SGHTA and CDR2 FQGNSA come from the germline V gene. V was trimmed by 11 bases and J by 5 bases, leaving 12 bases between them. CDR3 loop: CASNLPNEKLFF. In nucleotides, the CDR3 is TGTGCCTCCAACTTACCCAATGAAAAACTGTTTTTT. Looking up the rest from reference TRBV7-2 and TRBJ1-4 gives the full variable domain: GAGVSQSPSNKVTEKGKDVELRCDPISGHTALYWYRQSLGQGLEFLIYFQGNSAPDKSGLPSDRFSAERTGGSVSTLTIQRTQQEDSAVYLCASNLPNEKLFFGSGTQLSVL.

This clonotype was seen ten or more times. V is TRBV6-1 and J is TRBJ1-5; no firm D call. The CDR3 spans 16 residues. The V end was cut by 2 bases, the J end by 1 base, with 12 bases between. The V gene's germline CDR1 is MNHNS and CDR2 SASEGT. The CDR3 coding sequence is TGTGCCAGCAGTGAATCTGTAGGCAGGAGCAATCAGCCCCAGCATTTT. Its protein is CASSESVGRSNQPQHF.

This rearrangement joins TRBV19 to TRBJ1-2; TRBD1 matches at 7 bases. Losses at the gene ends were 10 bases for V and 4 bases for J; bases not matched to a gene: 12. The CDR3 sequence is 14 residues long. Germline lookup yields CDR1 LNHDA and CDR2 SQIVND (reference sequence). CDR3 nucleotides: TGTGCCATAACACCGACAGGGTGGGGCTATGGCTACACCTTC. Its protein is CAITPTGWGYGYTF.

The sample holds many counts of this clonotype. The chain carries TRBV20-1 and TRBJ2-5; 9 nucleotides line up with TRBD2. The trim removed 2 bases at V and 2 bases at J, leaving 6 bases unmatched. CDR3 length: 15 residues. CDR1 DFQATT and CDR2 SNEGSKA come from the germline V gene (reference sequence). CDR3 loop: CSARSGGPVQETQYF. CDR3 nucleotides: TGCAGTGCTAGAAGCGGGGGGCCTGTGCAAGAGACCCAGTACTTC.

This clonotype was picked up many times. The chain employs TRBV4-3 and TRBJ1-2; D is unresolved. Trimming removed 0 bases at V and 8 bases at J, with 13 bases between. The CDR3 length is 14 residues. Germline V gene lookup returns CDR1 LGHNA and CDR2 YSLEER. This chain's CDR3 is CASSQDSGRSGYTF. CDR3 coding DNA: TGCGCCAGCAGCCAAGATTCTGGCAGAAGCGGCTACACCTTC.

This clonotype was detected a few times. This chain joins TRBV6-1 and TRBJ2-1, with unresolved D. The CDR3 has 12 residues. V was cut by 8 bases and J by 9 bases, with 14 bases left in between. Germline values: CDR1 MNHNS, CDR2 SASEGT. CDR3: CASPSFVGEQFF. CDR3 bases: TGTGCCAGCCCCTCGTTCGTGGGTGAGCAGTTCTTC.

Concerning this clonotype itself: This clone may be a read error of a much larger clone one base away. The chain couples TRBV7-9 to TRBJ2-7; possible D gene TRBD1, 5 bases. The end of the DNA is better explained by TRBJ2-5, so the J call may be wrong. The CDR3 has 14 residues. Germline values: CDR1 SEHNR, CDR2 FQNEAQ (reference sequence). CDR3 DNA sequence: TGTGCCGGCAGCCCCCAGGGCCTCGGGGAGACCCAGTACTTC. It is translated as CAGSPQGLGETQYF.

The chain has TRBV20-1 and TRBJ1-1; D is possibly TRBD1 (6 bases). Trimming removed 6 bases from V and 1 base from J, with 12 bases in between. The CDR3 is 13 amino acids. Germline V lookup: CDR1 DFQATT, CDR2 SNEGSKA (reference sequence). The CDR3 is CSAIRGGNTEAFF. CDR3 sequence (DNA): TGCAGTGCCATCCGAGGGGGGAACACTGAAGCTTTCTTT.

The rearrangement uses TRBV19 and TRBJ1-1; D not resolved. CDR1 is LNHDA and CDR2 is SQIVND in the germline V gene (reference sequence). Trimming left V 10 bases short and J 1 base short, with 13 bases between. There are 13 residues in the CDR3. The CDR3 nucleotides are TGTGCCATTGCGAGCCGGGGGAACACTGAAGCTTTCTTT. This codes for CAIASRGNTEAFF.